Listed below are T cell receptor beta chains from one sample, sequenced in a study of beta chain features in type 1 diabetes. Clones were sequenced by immunoSEQ multiplex PCR, and TCRdb holds only the in-frame ones, with some missing. The sample lists over 25,000 clones, 56% occurring once. Sequencing was performed on Tregs from blood. These receptors were collected from a woman between 18 and 30 years old with type 1 diabetes. The conserved cysteine and the conserved F or W are not part of the CDR3 here. The order of the fields is D gene, CDR3 length, J gene, V gene, CDR3 protein. D genes are given only for firm matches.

NA | 13 | TRBJ2-1 | TRBV18 | ASSPGITGNNEQF
TRBD1 | 14 | TRBJ2-2 | TRBV27 | ASSRPGTGYTGELF
TRBD1 | 12 | TRBJ1-2 | TRBV6-1 | ASTLTGTGAGYT
TRBD2 | 14 | TRBJ2-2 | TRBV19 | ASSIPSGIGTGELF
NA | 11 | TRBJ1-1 | TRBV2 | ASSLTGWSEAF
NA | 12 | TRBJ1-6 | TRBV5-1 | ASSSGTNNSPLH
TRBD1 | 11 | TRBJ1-5 | TRBV28 | ASRTGVSQPQH
NA | 11 | TRBJ1-1 | TRBV5-5 | ASSRGIVSEAF
NA | 12 | TRBJ1-4 | TRBV7-9 | ASSLSQAALKLF
TRBD2 | 14 | NA | TRBV5-6 | ASSLGLRGSGETQY
TRBD2 | 11 | TRBJ2-1 | TRBV28 | ASQASGRPEQF
TRBD2 | 15 | TRBJ2-1 | TRBV29-1 | SVEGSRTSGSYNEQF
NA | 11 | TRBJ2-7 | TRBV5-6 | ASSLRTAYEQY
TRBD1 | 16 | TRBJ1-2 | TRBV7-8 | ASSIGQDRGYNDYGYT
TRBD1 | 13 | TRBJ1-2 | TRBV7-9 | ASSLNRDRLSDYT
NA | 9 | TRBJ1-2 | TRBV9 | ASSANYGYT
NA | 10 | TRBJ2-7 | TRBV7-2 | ASSLQTYEQY
NA | 13 | TRBJ1-4 | TRBV6-6 | ASSRGITTNEKLF
NA | 12 | TRBJ2-2 | TRBV30 | AWSVGLSTGELF
TRBD2 | 11 | TRBJ2-1 | TRBV4-3 | ASSQDGSGRQF
NA | 13 | TRBJ2-3 | TRBV7-9 | VSSPMGGAGDTQY
NA | 10 | TRBJ1-1 | TRBV30 | AWRRSFPEAF
TRBD2 | 15 | TRBJ2-7 | TRBV5-1 | ASSLALGLAYSYEQY
TRBD2 | 14 | TRBJ2-1 | TRBV5-1 | ASSLELAGGPNEQF
NA | 14 | TRBJ1-4 | TRBV4-1 | ASSQDQGGVREKLF
TRBD1 | 12 | TRBJ2-7 | TRBV5-1 | ASSLAGQTYEQY
TRBD2 | 13 | TRBJ2-5 | TRBV6-5 | ASSYGLAGPETQY
TRBD2 | 15 | TRBJ2-2 | TRBV4-3 | ASSQGLAGGFTGELF
NA | 12 | TRBJ1-1 | TRBV27 | ASSLWEGNTEAF
NA | 10 | TRBJ2-2 | TRBV7-2 | ASSSDTGELF
NA | 14 | TRBJ1-1 | TRBV19 | ASSIGRVTVATEAF
NA | 15 | TRBJ2-1 | TRBV5-5 | ASSFAGQRNTYNEQF
TRBD2 | 15 | TRBJ2-5 | TRBV7-2 | ASSLAGTSGIGETQY
NA | 10 | TRBJ1-2 | TRBV30 | AWSSGLYGYT
NA | 13 | TRBJ2-1 | TRBV19 | ASSPGSSSYNEQF
TRBD1 | 14 | TRBJ2-5 | TRBV7-9 | ASSPRGQDFGETQY
NA | 11 | TRBJ1-1 | TRBV29-1 | SVSQGLGTEAF
TRBD2 | 15 | TRBJ2-3 | TRBV11-2 | ASSLVLGLESTDTQY
TRBD1 | 14 | TRBJ2-3 | TRBV18 | ASSPQGQLSTDTQY
NA | 9 | TRBJ1-1 | TRBV28 | ASTKNTEAF
NA | 11 | TRBJ2-2 | TRBV10-3 | AIRGQSTGELF
TRBD2 | 14 | TRBJ2-7 | TRBV6-5 | ASSSFGTSGNHEQY
TRBD2 | 12 | TRBJ2-1 | TRBV9 | ASSLAGGWNEQF
TRBD2 | 13 | TRBJ2-7 | TRBV7-2 | ASSLVASGSGEQY
NA | 11 | TRBJ1-1 | TRBV5-1 | ASRGSGVAEAF
NA | 15 | TRBJ1-3 | TRBV4-3 | ASSQVGQGIAGNTIY
TRBD2 | 14 | TRBJ2-5 | TRBV29-1 | SVEDQGLAGAETQY
NA | 14 | TRBJ2-6 | TRBV13 | ASSFGHRSGANVLT
TRBD2 | 13 | TRBJ2-3 | TRBV11-3 | ASSPGLADLDTQY
TRBD1 | 15 | TRBJ2-2 | TRBV5-1 | ASSLVGQGAGTGELF
NA | 12 | TRBJ2-2 | TRBV7-7 | ASSPLSRGGELF
NA | 12 | TRBJ2-1 | TRBV5-1 | ASGGTPYNNEQF
TRBD2 | 15 | TRBJ2-5 | TRBV5-1 | ASSLGASGRAEETQY
NA | 13 | TRBJ2-7 | TRBV18 | ASSPGQHLSYEQY
NA | 11 | TRBJ1-1 | TRBV5-1 | ASSVAGNTEAF
TRBD2 | 11 | TRBJ2-5 | TRBV6-6 | ASSRSGGPTQY
NA | 14 | TRBJ2-3 | TRBV19 | ASSIVGGMRTDTQY